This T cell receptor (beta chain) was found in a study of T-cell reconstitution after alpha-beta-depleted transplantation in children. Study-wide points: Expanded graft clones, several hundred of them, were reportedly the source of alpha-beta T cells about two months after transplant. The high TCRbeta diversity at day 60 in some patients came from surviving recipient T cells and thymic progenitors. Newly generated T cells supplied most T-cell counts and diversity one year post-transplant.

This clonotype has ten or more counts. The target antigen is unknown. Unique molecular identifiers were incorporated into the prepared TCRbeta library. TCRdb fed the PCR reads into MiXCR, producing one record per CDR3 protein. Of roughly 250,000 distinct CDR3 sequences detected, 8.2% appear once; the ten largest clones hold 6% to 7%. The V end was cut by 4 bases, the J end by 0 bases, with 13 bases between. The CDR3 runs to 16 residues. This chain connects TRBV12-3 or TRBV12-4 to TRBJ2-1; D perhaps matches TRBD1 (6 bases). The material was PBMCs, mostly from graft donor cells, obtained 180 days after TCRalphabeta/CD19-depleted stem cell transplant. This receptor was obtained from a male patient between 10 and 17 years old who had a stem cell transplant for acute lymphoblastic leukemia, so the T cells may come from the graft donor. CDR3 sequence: CASSYRVASSYNEQFF. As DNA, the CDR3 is TGTGCCAGCAGTTACAGGGTTGCCAGCTCCTACAATGAGCAGTTCTTC.